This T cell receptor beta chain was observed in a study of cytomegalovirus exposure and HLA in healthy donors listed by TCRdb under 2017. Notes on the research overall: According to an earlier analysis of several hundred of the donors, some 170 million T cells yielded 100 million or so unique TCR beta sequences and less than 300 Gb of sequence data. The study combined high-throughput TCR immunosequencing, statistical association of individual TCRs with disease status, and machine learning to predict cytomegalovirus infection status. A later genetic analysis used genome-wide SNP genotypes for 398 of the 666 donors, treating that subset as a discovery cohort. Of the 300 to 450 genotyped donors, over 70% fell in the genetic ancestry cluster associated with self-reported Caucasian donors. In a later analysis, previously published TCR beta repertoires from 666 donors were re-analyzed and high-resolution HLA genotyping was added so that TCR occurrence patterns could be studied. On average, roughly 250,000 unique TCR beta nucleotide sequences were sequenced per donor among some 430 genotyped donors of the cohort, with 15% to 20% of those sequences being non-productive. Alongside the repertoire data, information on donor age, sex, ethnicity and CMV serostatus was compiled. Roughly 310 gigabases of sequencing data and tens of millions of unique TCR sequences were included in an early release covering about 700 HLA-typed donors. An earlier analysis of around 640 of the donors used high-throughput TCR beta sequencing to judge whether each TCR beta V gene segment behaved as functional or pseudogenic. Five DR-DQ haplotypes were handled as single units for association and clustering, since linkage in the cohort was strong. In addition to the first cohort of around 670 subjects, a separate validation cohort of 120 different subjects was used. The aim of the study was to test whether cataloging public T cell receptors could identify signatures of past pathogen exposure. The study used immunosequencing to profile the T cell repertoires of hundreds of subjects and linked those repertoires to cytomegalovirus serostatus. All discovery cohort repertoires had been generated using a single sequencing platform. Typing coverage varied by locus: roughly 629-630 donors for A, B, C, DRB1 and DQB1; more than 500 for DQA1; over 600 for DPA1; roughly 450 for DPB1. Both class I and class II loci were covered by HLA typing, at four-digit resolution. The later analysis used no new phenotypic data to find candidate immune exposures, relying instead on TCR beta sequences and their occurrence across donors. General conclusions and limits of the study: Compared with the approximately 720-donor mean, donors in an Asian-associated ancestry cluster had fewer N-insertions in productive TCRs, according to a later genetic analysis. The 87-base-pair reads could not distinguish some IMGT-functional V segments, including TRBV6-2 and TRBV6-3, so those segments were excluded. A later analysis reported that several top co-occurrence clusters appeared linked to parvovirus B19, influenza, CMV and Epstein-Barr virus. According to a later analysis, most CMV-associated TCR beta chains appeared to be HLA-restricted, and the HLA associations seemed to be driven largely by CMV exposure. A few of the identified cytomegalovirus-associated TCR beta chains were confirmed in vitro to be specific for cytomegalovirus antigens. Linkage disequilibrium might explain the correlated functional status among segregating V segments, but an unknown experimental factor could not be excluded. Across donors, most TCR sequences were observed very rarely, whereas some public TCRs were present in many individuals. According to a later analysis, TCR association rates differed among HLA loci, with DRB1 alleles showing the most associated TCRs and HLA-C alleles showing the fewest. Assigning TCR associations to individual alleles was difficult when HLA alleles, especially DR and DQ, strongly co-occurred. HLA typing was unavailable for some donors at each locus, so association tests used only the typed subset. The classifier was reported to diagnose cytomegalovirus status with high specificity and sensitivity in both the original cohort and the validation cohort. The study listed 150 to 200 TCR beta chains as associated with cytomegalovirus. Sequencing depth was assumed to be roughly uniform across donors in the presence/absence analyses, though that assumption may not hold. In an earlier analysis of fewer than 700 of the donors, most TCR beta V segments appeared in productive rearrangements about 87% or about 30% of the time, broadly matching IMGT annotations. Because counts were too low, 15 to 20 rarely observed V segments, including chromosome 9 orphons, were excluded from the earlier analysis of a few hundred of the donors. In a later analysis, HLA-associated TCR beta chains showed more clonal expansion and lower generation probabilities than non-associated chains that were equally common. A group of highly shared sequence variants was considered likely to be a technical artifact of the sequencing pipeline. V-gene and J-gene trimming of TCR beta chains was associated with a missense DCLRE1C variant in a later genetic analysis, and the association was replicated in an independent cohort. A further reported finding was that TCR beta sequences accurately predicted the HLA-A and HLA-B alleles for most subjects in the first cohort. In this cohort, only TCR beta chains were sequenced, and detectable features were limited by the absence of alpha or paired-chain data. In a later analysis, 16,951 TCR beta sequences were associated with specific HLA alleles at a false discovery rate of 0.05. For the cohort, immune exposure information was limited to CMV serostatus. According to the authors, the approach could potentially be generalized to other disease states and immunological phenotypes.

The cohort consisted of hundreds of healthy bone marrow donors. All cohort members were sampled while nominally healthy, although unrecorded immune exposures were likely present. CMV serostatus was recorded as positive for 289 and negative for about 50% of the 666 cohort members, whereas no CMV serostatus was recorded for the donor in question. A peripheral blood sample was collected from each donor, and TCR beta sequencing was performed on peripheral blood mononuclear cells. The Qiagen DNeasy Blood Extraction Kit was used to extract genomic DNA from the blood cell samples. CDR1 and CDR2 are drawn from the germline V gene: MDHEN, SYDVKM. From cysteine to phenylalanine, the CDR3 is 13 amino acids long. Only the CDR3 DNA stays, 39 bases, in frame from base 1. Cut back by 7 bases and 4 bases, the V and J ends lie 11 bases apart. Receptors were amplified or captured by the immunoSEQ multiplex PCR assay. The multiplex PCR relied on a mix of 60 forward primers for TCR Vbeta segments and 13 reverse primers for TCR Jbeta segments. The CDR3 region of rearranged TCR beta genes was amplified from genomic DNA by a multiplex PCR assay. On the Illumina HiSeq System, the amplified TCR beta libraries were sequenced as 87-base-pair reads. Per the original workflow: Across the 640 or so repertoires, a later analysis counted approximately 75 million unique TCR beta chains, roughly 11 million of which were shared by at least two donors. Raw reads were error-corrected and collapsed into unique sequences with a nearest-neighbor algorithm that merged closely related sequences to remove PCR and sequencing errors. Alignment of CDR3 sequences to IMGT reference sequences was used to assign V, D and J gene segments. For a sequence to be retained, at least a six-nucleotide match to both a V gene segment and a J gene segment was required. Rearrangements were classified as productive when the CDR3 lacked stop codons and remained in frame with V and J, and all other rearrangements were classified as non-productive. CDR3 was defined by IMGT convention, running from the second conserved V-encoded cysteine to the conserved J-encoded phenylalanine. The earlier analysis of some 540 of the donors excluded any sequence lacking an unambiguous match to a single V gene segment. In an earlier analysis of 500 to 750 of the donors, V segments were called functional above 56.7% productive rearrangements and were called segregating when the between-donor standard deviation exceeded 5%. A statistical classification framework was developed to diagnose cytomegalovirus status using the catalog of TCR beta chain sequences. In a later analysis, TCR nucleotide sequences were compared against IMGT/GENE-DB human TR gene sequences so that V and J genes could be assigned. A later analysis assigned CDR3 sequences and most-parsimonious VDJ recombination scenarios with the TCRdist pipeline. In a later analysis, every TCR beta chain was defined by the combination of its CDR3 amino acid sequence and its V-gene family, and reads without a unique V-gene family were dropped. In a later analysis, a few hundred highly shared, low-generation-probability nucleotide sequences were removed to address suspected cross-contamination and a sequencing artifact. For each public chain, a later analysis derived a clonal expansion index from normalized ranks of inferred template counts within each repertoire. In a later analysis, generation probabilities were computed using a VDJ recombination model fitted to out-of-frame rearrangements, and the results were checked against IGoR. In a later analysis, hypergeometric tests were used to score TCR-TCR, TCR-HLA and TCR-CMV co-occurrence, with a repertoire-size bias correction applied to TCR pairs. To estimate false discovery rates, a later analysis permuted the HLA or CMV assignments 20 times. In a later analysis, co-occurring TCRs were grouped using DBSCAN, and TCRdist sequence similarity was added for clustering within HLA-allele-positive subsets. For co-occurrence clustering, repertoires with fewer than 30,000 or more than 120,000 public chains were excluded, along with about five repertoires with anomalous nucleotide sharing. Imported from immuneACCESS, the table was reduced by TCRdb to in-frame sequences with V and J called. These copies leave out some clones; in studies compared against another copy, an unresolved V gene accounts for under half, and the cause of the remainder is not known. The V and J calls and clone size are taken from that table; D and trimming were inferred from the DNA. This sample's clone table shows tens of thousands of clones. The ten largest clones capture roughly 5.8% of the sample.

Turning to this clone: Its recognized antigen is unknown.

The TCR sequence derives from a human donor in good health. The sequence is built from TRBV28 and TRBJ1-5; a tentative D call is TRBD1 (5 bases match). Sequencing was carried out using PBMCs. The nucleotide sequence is TGTGCCAGCAAGTCTGGGGGGAATCAGCCCCAGCATTTT. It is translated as CASKSGGNQPQHF.